Below, one T cell receptor (beta chain) is given with its context. The antigen is not known. Read sequence stops 3 residues before the CDR3 end, and the germline J gene provides the missing end. The data derive from a study of T cells in women clearing cervical HPV infection. The CDR3 extends over 13 amino acids. The germline V gene has CDR1 GTSNPN and CDR2 SVGIG (reference sequence). Repertoires were generated with immunoSEQ multiplex PCR, while TCRdb's copy carries only in-frame clones and drops some. In total, the table holds roughly 35,000 clones. Regarding the study as a whole: Controls had more TRBV6-7 (approximately 0.16%) than cases (0.11%).

Sample: blood buffy coat. The receptor comes from a woman between 18 and 69 years old with a cervical HPV16 infection that either progressed to CIN3+ or cleared (not recorded which). This rearrangement joins TRBV30 to TRBJ2-4, with D possibly being TRBD2 (5 bases). CDR3 DNA (partial): TGTGCCTGTAGAGCGGACGCCTTCTATGGT. Protein: CACRADAFYG. The whole CDR3 sequence is CACRADAFYGQYF.